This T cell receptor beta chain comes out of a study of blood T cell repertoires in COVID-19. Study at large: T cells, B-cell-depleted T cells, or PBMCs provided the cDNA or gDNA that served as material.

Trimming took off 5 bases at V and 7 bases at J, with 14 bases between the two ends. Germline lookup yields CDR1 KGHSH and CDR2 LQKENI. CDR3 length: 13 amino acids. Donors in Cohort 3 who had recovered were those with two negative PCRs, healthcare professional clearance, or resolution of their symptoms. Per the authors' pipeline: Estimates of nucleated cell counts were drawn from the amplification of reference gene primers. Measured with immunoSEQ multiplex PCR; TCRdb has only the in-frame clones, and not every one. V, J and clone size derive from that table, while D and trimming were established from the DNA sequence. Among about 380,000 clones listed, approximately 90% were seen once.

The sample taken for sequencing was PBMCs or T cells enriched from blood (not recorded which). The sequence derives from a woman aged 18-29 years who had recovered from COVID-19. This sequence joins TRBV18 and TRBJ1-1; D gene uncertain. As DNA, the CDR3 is TGTGCCAGCTCATCGTCCCGAGGATTTGAAGCTTTCTTT. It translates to CASSSSRGFEAFF.